The clone carrying this T cell receptor beta chain was seen more than once but under ten times. Its antigen is unknown. CDR3 length: 15 residues. V was pared by 5 bases and J by 3 bases, with 6 bases of the junction left unmatched. CDR1 is SEHNR and CDR2 is FQNEAQ in the germline V gene (reference sequence). The data originate from a study of T cells after yellow fever vaccination. Study background: SMART-Seq v4 Ultra Low Input prepared libraries from low-cell fractions. Regarding the study as a whole: Once the booster was given, most primary-vaccination clones reappeared, at about 95% for CD4 and around 90% for CD8.

Template-switching 5'RACE yielded the TCR cDNA; a universal primer site and UMIs were added in the process. TCRdb redid the calling of the 5' RACE reads with MiXCR, one entry per CDR3 protein. The sample lists 300,000 to 400,000 distinct CDR3 sequences, under 15% occurring once. The chain is built from TRBV7-9 and TRBJ1-1; 10 bases fit TRBD1. The TCR was taken from a young man who received the YFV17D yellow fever vaccine. Sample: CD4+ T cells sorted from PBMCs, taken 15 days after the yellow fever booster vaccination. The CDR3 here is CASSHRTGGDTEAFF. The CDR3 coding sequence is TGTGCCAGCAGCCACCGGACAGGGGGGGACACTGAAGCTTTCTTT.